This TCR beta chain was captured by sequencing in a study of identical twins. Study conclusions and caveats: Sharing of beta out-of-frame sequences by twins showed a weaker excess. Sequences that were out-of-frame, alpha and twin-shared displayed an excess of low generation probability.

This clonotype was seen a handful of times. Its antigen is as yet unknown. Template switching added a universal primer site, and cDNA bore unique molecular identifiers. TCRdb passed the 5' RACE reads through MiXCR, listing each CDR3 protein once. The repertoire holds under 1 million distinct CDR3 sequences, with over 9% as singletons. The V end was cut by 4 bases, the J end by 3 bases, with 12 bases between. Germline CDR1 reads SNHLY; CDR2 reads FYNNEI. The CDR3 is 15 residues long. In addition, the sample was reused for a study of yellow fever vaccine responses in identical twins.

The receptor was derived from a woman aged 18-35 years in good health. The sequencing input was PBMCs. The rearrangement joins TRBV2 to TRBJ2-2; D not resolved. DNA of the CDR3: TGTGCCAGCAGTGGGGCGGTTGGATACACCGGGGAGCTGTTTTTT. Translating gives CASSGAVGYTGELFF. Together with reference TRBV2 and TRBJ2-2, the CDR3 gives the full variable domain: EPEVTQTPSHQVTQMGQEVILRCVPISNHLYFYWYRQILGQKVEFLVSFYNNEISEKSEIFDDQFSVERPDGSNFTLKIRSTKLEDSAMYFCASSGAVGYTGELFFGEGSRLTVL.